What follows are 25 T cell receptor beta chains derived from one specimen sequenced in a study of blood T cell repertoires in COVID-19. Only in-frame clones appear in the TCRdb table, and some are missing; sequencing was by immunoSEQ multiplex PCR. The sample consists of about 190,000 clones, 65% to 80% of them appearing once. The sample taken for sequencing was peripheral blood. The receptor set was obtained from a woman in her forties or fifties with acute or convalescent COVID-19.

This chain connects TRBV6-5 to TRBJ1-3; 7 bases fit TRBD1. This CDR3 contains 14 residues. Per germline, CDR1 MNHEY and CDR2 SVGAGI. Germline trimming cut 10 bases from V and 6 bases from J; bases unmatched to any gene: 12. The DNA of the CDR3 is TGTGCCACGTCTGAACAGGGGACAACAAACACCATATATTTT. Amino acids: CATSEQGTTNTIYF.

The V and J genes are TRBV24-1 and TRBJ2-5, with a possible D match to TRBD1 (7 bases). The CDR3 runs 14 residues. Germline V gene lookup returns CDR1 KGHDR and CDR2 SFDVKD. The V end was cut by 9 bases, the J end by 5 bases, with 18 bases between. CDR3 DNA: TGTGCCACCTCCGGAGGGGGCCGGGGGGAGACCCAGTACTTC. This translates into CATSGGGRGETQYF.

The CDR3 coding sequence is TGTGCCTGGAGTGTACAGGAGGGACCAGCTTTCTTT. Encoded protein: CAWSVQEGPAFF. The chain uses TRBV30 and TRBJ1-1, with a weak D call TRBD1 (5 bases). The CDR3 has 12 amino acids. The V and J ends lost 0 bases and 10 bases respectively, with 12 bases between them. CDR1 is GTSNPN and CDR2 is SVGIG in the germline V gene (reference sequence).

The chain is built from TRBV5-1 and TRBJ1-1, with 10 bases that match TRBD1. The V and J ends lost 4 bases and 5 bases, in that order; junction bases with no gene match: 11. Germline assignment: CDR1 SGHRS and CDR2 YFSETQ. The length of the CDR3 is 16 residues. CDR3 in amino acids: CASSDRDRGSETEAFF. For the CDR3, the DNA is TGCGCCAGCAGCGACAGGGACAGGGGATCGGAGACTGAAGCTTTCTTT.

The chain uses TRBV4-3 and TRBJ1-1; possible D gene TRBD1, 5 bases. Trimming pared 4 bases from V and 6 bases from J, leaving 15 bases between. This CDR3 spans 14 amino acids. Germline CDR1 is LGHNA and CDR2 is YSLEER. The CDR3 spells CASSLGAGSAEAFF. As DNA, the CDR3 is TGCGCCAGCAGCCTTGGGGCCGGGAGCGCTGAAGCTTTCTTT.

With regard to this clone: One end of the junction is discordant with germline, which a read error may explain. The chain is built from TRBV3-1 (or the pseudogene TRBV3-2) and TRBJ2-7; 11 nucleotides line up with TRBD1. This CDR3 has 12 residues. CDR1 is LGHDT and CDR2 is YNNKEL in the germline V gene (reference sequence). In nucleotides, the CDR3 is TGTGCCAGCAGCCATCCGGGACAGGGGGTTCACTTC. This sequence encodes CASSHPGQGVHF.

The J gene is TRBJ2-7, the V gene TRBV7-2; tentatively, D is TRBD1 (6 bases). Per the germline V gene, CDR1 is SGHTA and CDR2 is FQGNSA. V lost 7 bases and J lost 9, with 22 bases in between. This CDR3 is 14 amino acids long. The DNA for the CDR3 is TGTGCCAGCACCCCCCTAGGGGGAAGATTGCGGCAGTACTTC. Translated, it gives CASTPLGGRLRQYF.

The CDR3 here is CSVDSGRTEAFF. CDR3 in DNA: TGCAGCGTTGATTCAGGGCGGACTGAAGCTTTCTTT. The rearrangement links TRBV29-1 to TRBJ1-1; D might be TRBD1 (5 bases). Deletions cut 3 bases from V and 5 bases from J, with 10 bases between. In germline, CDR1 is SQVTM, CDR2 ANQGSEA. This CDR3 is 12 amino acids long. Filled out from reference TRBV29-1 and TRBJ1-1, the complete variable domain reads SAVISQKPSRDICQRGTSLTIQCQVDSQVTMMFWYRQQPGQSLTLIATANQGSEATYESGFVIDKFPISRPNLTFSTLTVSNMSPEDSSIYLCSVDSGRTEAFFGQGTRLTVV.

The chain links TRBV19 to TRBJ1-5; no clear D gene. CDR1 and CDR2 (germline): LNHDA, SQIVND (reference sequence). V lost 8 bases, J lost 1 base, and 12 bases lay in between. The CDR3 runs 14 residues. CDR3 region: CASELSGSNQPQHF. In DNA, the CDR3 is TGTGCCAGTGAGTTGTCAGGAAGCAATCAGCCCCAGCATTTT. Together with reference TRBV19 and TRBJ1-5, the CDR3 gives the full variable domain: DGGITQSPKYLFRKEGQNVTLSCEQNLNHDAMYWYRQDPGQGLRLIYYSQIVNDFQKGDIAEGYSVSREKKESFPLTVTSAQKNPTAFYLCASELSGSNQPQHFGDGTRLSIL.

The rearrangement links TRBV5-1 to TRBJ1-2; the D is unclear. Deletions cut 1 base from V and 4 bases from J, with 8 bases between. The CDR3 is 13 residues long. Germline CDR1 is SGHRS and CDR2 is YFSETQ. CDR3 in DNA: TGCGCCAGCAGCTTGTCTCAGGCCTATGGCTACACCTTC. It encodes CASSLSQAYGYTF.

The CDR3 DNA is TGTGCCAGCAGTCCCCAGGGGAGCAACACCATATATTTT. Protein product: CASSPQGSNTIYF. The chain combines TRBV6-5 with TRBJ1-3; possibly TRBD1 for D (6 bases). The germline CDR1 and CDR2 sequences are MNHEY and SVGAGI. Trimming took 5 bases from V and 7 from J, leaving 12 bases between them. The CDR3 has 13 amino acids.

J is TRBJ1-2 and V is TRBV11-2; no clear D. Germline V lookup: CDR1 SGHAT, CDR2 FQNNGV. V lost 2 bases to trimming and J lost 8 bases, with 18 bases between them. CDR3 length: 15 residues. CDR3 region: CASSLRPEGRGGYTF. CDR3 coding DNA: TGTGCCAGCAGCTTAAGGCCCGAGGGCCGCGGGGGCTACACCTTC.

The V and J genes are TRBV6-6 and TRBJ1-6; D perhaps matches TRBD1 (5 bases). CDR1 MNHNY and CDR2 SVGAGI come from the germline V gene (reference sequence). The CDR3 contains 13 residues. Trimming cost V 0 bases and J 8 bases, with 5 bases left between them. The CDR3: CASSYSGDSPLHF. The CDR3 nucleotides are TGTGCCAGCAGTTACTCAGGGGATTCACCCCTCCACTTT.

CDR3 region: CALTIAKNIQYF. CDR3 DNA sequence: TGTGCCTTGACAATAGCCAAAAACATTCAGTACTTC. The V gene is TRBV30, the J gene TRBJ2-4, with D unclear. V was shortened by 7 bases and J by 0 bases, with 7 bases between the two germline ends. Germline V gives CDR1 GTSNPN, CDR2 SVGIG (reference sequence). The CDR3 is 12 amino acids.

Concerning this clone itself: Germline and junction disagree at one end, which may indicate a read error. The chain employs TRBV24-1 and TRBJ2-7; a possible D gene is TRBD2 (5 bases). There are 11 residues in the CDR3. CDR1 is KGHDR, CDR2 SFDVKD, per germline. The CDR3 DNA sequence: TGTGCCACCAGTAATTTCCGGGAAAAGTACTTC. It codes for CATSNFREKYF.

J is TRBJ1-1 and V is TRBV6-5, with 8 bases aligning to TRBD1. Germline V gene lookup returns CDR1 MNHEY and CDR2 SVGAGI. V shed 2 bases, J shed 7 bases, and the junction held 3 bases outside the gene matches. The CDR3 is 13 amino acids. The CDR3 is CASSYGQGDEAFF. In DNA form, the CDR3 reads TGTGCCAGCAGTTACGGACAGGGTGATGAAGCTTTCTTT.

V gene TRBV7-9 combines with J gene TRBJ2-7; 8 bases align to TRBD1. CDR3 length equals 12 residues. With 6 bases clipped from V and 4 bases from J, the junction kept 2 bases outside the gene matches. In germline, CDR1 is SEHNR, CDR2 FQNEAQ (reference sequence). CDR3 sequence: CASSRQGYEQYF. CDR3 in DNA: TGTGCCAGCAGTCGACAGGGGTACGAGCAGTACTTC. Full variable domain (remainder filled in from reference TRBV7-9 and TRBJ2-7): DTGVSQNPRHKITKRGQNVTFRCDPISEHNRLYWYRQTLGQGPEFLTYFQNEAQLEKSRLLSDRFSAERPKGSFSTLEIQRTEQGDSAMYLCASSRQGYEQYFGPGTRLTVT.

The V and J genes are TRBV28 and TRBJ1-1, with a weak D call TRBD1 (5 bases). From germline, CDR1 is MDHEN and CDR2 SYDVKM. The germline V and J ends were trimmed by 10 bases and 5 bases, with 14 bases remaining between them. The CDR3 spans 12 residues. This chain's CDR3 is CATLQGKTEAFF. DNA for the CDR3: TGTGCCACCCTCCAGGGTAAGACTGAAGCTTTCTTT.

This rearrangement joins TRBV30 to TRBJ2-2; TRBD2 agrees at 8 bases. The V gene end was trimmed by 8 bases and the J gene end by 1 base; junction bases not matched to a gene: 9. The germline gives CDR1 GTSNPN, CDR2 SVGIG (reference sequence). The CDR3 loop spans 15 amino acids. The CDR3 loop is CARPGLAGNTGELFF. The CDR3 DNA follows: TGTGCCCGCCCAGGGCTAGCGGGGAACACCGGGGAGCTGTTTTTT.

V gene TRBV5-1 combines with J gene TRBJ1-2; perhaps TRBD1 as D (5 bases). CDR3 length equals 14 residues. CDR1 SGHRS and CDR2 YFSETQ come from the germline V gene. V was trimmed by 0 bases and J by 2 bases, leaving 8 bases between them. The CDR3 protein is CASSLAPGNYGYTF. Here the CDR3 DNA reads TGCGCCAGCAGCTTGGCCCCAGGGAACTATGGCTACACCTTC.

V and J are TRBV7-9 and TRBJ2-1, with D perhaps TRBD2 (6 bases). CDR1 SEHNR and CDR2 FQNEAQ come from the germline V gene (reference sequence). V lost 3 bases and J 4 bases, leaving 10 bases between the germline ends. The CDR3 totals 14 residues. CDR3 in amino acids: CASSFKGLYNEQFF. For the CDR3, the DNA is TGTGCCAGCAGCTTTAAGGGACTTTACAATGAGCAGTTCTTC.

This sequence joins TRBV7-6 and TRBJ1-6; 8 bases line up with TRBD1. Looked up from germline, CDR1 is SGHVS and CDR2 is FNYEAQ. The CDR3 spans 15 residues. After removal of 6 bases from V and 5 bases from J, the junction contained 6 bases not matched to a gene. For the CDR3, the DNA is TGTGCCAGCAGTGCAAACAGGGGGAATAATTCACCCCTCCACTTT. This sequence encodes CASSANRGNNSPLHF.

V usage is TRBV5-8 and J usage is TRBJ2-7; D is unresolved. V was clipped by 0 bases and J by 7 bases, with 14 bases between them. Germline V gives CDR1 SGHTS, CDR2 YDEGEE. The CDR3 has 14 residues. In nucleotides, the CDR3 is TGTGCCAGCAGCTTGGTGCAGAGGTCGGAAGAGCAGTACTTC. Its translation is CASSLVQRSEEQYF.

The chain is built from TRBV15 and TRBJ1-2, with 7 nucleotides matching TRBD1. The V gene's germline CDR1 is LNHNV and CDR2 YYDKDF (reference sequence). V lost 3 bases, J lost 2 bases, and 6 bases stayed unmatched. This CDR3 spans 15 amino acids. The CDR3 region has the DNA TGTGCCACCAGCAGCCGGGACAGCTTAAACTATGGCTACACCTTC. Residues: CATSSRDSLNYGYTF.

The chain is built from TRBV28 and TRBJ2-1; D is undetermined. V was trimmed by 10 bases and J by 0 bases, leaving 13 bases between them. CDR1 and CDR2 (germline): MDHEN, SYDVKM. The CDR3 is 14 amino acids. CDR3 in DNA: TGTGCCACCTTCCCTCGCGGCTCCTACAATGAGCAGTTCTTC. The encoded protein is CATFPRGSYNEQFF.